This entry lists 24 T cell receptor beta chains sequenced from one sample in a study of neurological immune-mediated disorders. From the 5' RACE reads, TCRdb called clonotypes with MiXCR, one entry per CDR3 protein. The top ten clones hold 6.6% of a sample with over 55,000 distinct CDR3 sequences, about 10% of them seen once. Stated time point: longitudinal time-point 1 (baseline). Specimen: PBMCs. These TCRs come from a male donor with HTLV-1-associated myelopathy (HAM/TSP).

This clonotype was counted ten times or more. V gene TRBV5-1 combines with J gene TRBJ1-3; D gene unclear. The CDR3 extends over 15 amino acids. Trimming took 0 bases from V and 4 from J, leaving 11 bases between them. Germline-derived CDR1 and CDR2 are SGHRS and YFSETQ. This CDR3 reads CASSLAGLLGNTIYF. CDR3 DNA: TGCGCCAGCAGCTTGGCAGGACTGCTGGGAAACACCATATATTTT. The full variable domain, its missing parts supplied by reference TRBV5-1 and TRBJ1-3, is KAGVTQTPRYLIKTRGQQVTLSCSPISGHRSVSWYQQTPGQGLQFLFEYFSETQRNKGNFPGRFSGRQFSNSRSEMNVSTLELGDSALYLCASSLAGLLGNTIYFGEGSWLTVV.

This clonotype has a count of ten or more. The genes are TRBV5-1 and TRBJ1-2; 7 nucleotides match TRBD1. CDR3 length: 15 residues. Germline V CDR1 and CDR2: SGHRS, YFSETQ. The trim removed 3 bases at V and 5 bases at J, leaving 10 bases unmatched. The CDR3 is CASSSMTGTEYGYTF. The CDR3 DNA follows: TGCGCCAGCAGCTCTATGACAGGGACGGAATATGGCTACACCTTC.

At least ten counts were recorded for this clonotype. The chain couples TRBV7-2 to TRBJ1-6, with 11 bases matching TRBD1. The junction had 6 bases not matched to a gene; V was cut back by 2 bases and J by 9 bases. In germline, CDR1 is SGHTA, CDR2 FQGNSA. This CDR3 comprises 16 residues. CDR3 in amino acids: CASSLLGQGARSPLHF. The CDR3 DNA sequence: TGTGCCAGCAGCTTACTAGGACAGGGGGCCCGTTCACCCCTCCACTTT.

This clonotype has only a few counts. V usage is TRBV6-1 and J usage is TRBJ1-2; possible D gene TRBD1, 5 bases. Germline-derived CDR1 and CDR2 are MNHNS and SASEGT. The CDR3 has 15 residues. The V gene lost 2 bases and the J gene lost 6 bases, with 16 bases spanning the gap. CDR3: CASSEIWGPRDGYTF. DNA of the CDR3: TGTGCCAGCAGTGAAATCTGGGGACCCAGAGATGGCTACACCTTC.

The chain recombines TRBV7-2 with TRBJ2-1; 13 bases align to TRBD2. Germline trimming cut 5 bases from V and 0 bases from J; bases unmatched to any gene: 13. Germline CDR1 and CDR2: SGHTA and FQGNSA. This CDR3 has 20 residues. The CDR3 DNA sequence: TGTGCCAGCAGCGCAGGACCGGGACTAGCGGGATTGAGCTCCTACAATGAGCAGTTCTTC. This encodes CASSAGPGLAGLSSYNEQFF.

This clonotype was found many times. The CDR3 is CASSPDTANYGYTF. The DNA of the CDR3 is TGTGCCAGCAGCCCCGACACCGCTAACTATGGCTACACCTTC. The rearrangement joins TRBV5-5 to TRBJ1-2; the D is unclear. Germline assignment: CDR1 SGHKS and CDR2 YYEKEE (reference sequence). There are 14 residues in the CDR3. Trimming took off 4 bases at V and 0 bases at J, with 10 bases between the two ends.

This clonotype has at least ten counts. V gene TRBV5-1 combines with J gene TRBJ2-5; tentative D call: TRBD1 (5 bases). The CDR3 spans 14 residues. Germline-derived CDR1 and CDR2 are SGHRS and YFSETQ. V shed 4 bases and J shed 1 base, with 11 bases lying between them. The CDR3 DNA is TGCGCCAGCAGCACTCAGGGCCCCCAAGAGACCCAGTACTTC. Its translation: CASSTQGPQETQYF.

The chain uses TRBV30 and TRBJ1-4, with D perhaps TRBD1 (5 bases). Germline V gives CDR1 GTSNPN, CDR2 SVGIG (reference sequence). Trimming pared 1 base from V and 6 bases from J, leaving 9 bases between. The CDR3 totals 13 residues. CDR3 coding DNA: TGTGCCTGGAGTGCAGGGACCCATGAAAAACTGTTTTTT. Its protein product is CAWSAGTHEKLFF.

This clonotype was counted many times. The rearrangement joins TRBV12-3 or TRBV12-4 to TRBJ2-3; TRBD2 matches at 8 bases. V was clipped by 3 bases and J by 6 bases; unmatched bases: 8. This CDR3 comprises 15 residues. CDR3 protein: CASSFTGGGRDTQYF. Here the CDR3 DNA reads TGTGCCAGCAGTTTCACTGGCGGGGGGCGGGATACGCAGTATTTT.

This clonotype appeared many times. The genes are TRBV10-1 and TRBJ2-1; the match to TRBD2 covers 7 bases. The CDR3 runs to 16 residues. V lost 6 bases, J lost 6 bases, and 14 bases stayed unmatched. In germline, CDR1 is WNHNN, CDR2 SYGVQD (reference sequence). CDR3 sequence (DNA): TGCGCCAGCAGCCGGATCCCTGACGGGGAGGGCAATGAGCAGTTCTTC. Protein sequence: CASSRIPDGEGNEQFF.

This clonotype was detected a few times. The chain has TRBV11-2 and TRBJ2-3; D ambiguous. The CDR3 sequence is 14 residues long. Germline V gene data show CDR1 as SGHAT and CDR2 as FQNNGV. V lost 5 bases, J lost 4 bases, and 13 bases lay in between. This CDR3 is CASSTGGLADTQYF. CDR3 nucleotide sequence: TGTGCCAGCAGCACCGGTGGTTTGGCAGATACGCAGTATTTT.

This clonotype was seen many times. V is TRBV20-1 and J is TRBJ1-6; D is unclear. Trimming took 1 base from V and 10 from J, leaving 11 bases between them. CDR1 is DFQATT, CDR2 SNEGSKA, per germline (reference sequence). This CDR3 is 13 amino acids long. As DNA, the CDR3 is TGCAGTGCTAGAGCTCCGGGCGGGTCACCCCTCCACTTT. Amino acid sequence: CSARAPGGSPLHF.

This clonotype was detected ten times or more. This chain connects TRBV25-1 to TRBJ2-1, with 9 bases aligning to TRBD1. CDR3 length: 14 residues. Germline values: CDR1 MGHDK, CDR2 SYGVNS. Unmatched junction bases numbered 6, after V lost 5 bases and J lost 7 bases. As DNA, the CDR3 is TGTGCCAGCAGTACAACAGGGGGCTGGAATGAGCAGTTCTTC. Encoded protein: CASSTTGGWNEQFF. Full variable domain (remainder filled in from reference TRBV25-1 and TRBJ2-1): EADIYQTPRYLVIGTGKKITLECSQTMGHDKMYWYQQDPGMELHLIHYSYGVNSTEKGDLSSESTVSRIRTEHFPLTLESARPSHTSQYLCASSTTGGWNEQFFGPGTRLTVL.

Of note for this clonotype: The junction and the germline gene differ at one end; a read error may be behind it. The chain joins TRBV7-2 to TRBJ2-3, with D uncertain. Germline V gives CDR1 SGHTA, CDR2 FQGNSA. CDR3 length equals 15 residues. The CDR3 sequence: CASILERVSTDTQYF. Written as DNA, the CDR3 is TGTGCCAGCATCTTAGAACGGGTTAGCACAGATACGCAGTATTTT.

This clonotype was seen ten or more times. The CDR3 DNA sequence: TGCAGTGCCCATGACGGGATTAATGAAAAACTGTTTTTT. Translating gives CSAHDGINEKLFF. The rearrangement uses TRBV20-1 and TRBJ1-4; D is unclear. Per the germline V gene, CDR1 is DFQATT and CDR2 is SNEGSKA (reference sequence). This CDR3 comprises 13 residues. V dropped 6 bases and J dropped 4 bases, with 12 bases sitting between them.

This clonotype occurred many times. One junction end disagrees with the germline gene, perhaps due to a read error. J is TRBJ2-7 and V is TRBV7-2, with TRBD2 matching over 8 bases. The CDR3 consists of 15 residues. Looked up from germline, CDR1 is SGHTA and CDR2 is FQGNSA. The CDR3: CANSISGGPTYEQYF. CDR3 DNA sequence: TGTGCCAACAGCATAAGCGGGGGCCCGACCTACGAGCAGTACTTC.

Concerning this clonotype itself: Being one base from a much bigger clone, this may be a read error. J is TRBJ2-7 and V is TRBV28; D is tentatively TRBD1 or TRBD2 (5 bases each). Germline CDR1 reads MDHEN; CDR2 reads SYDVKM. With 6 bases removed from V and 5 bases from J, the gap between germline ends came to 17 bases. CDR3 length equals 14 residues. Here the CDR3 DNA reads TGTGCCAGCAGGGCCCGTGAGGGGTCCCACGAGCAGTACTTC. This gives the protein CASRAREGSHEQYF.

This clonotype came up many times. This CDR3 is CASSLGAGGAAEAFF. The CDR3 DNA reads TGTGCCAGCAGCTTGGGGGCAGGGGGAGCTGCTGAAGCTTTCTTT. V is TRBV5-6 and J is TRBJ1-1, with 7 bases identical to TRBD1. Germline loops: CDR1 SGHDT, CDR2 YYEEEE. The CDR3 covers 15 residues. V trimming: 0 bases; J trimming: 6 bases; junction bases outside the gene matches: 8.

This clonotype has more than one count but fewer than ten. The V call is TRBV12-3 or TRBV12-4, the J call TRBJ2-7; tentatively, D is TRBD2 (6 bases). This CDR3 region has 14 residues. The ends were cut back, 5 bases at V and 2 bases at J, with 13 bases in the middle. CDR3 residues: CASSRQGGTYEQYF. The CDR3 DNA reads TGTGCCAGCAGTAGGCAGGGAGGAACCTACGAGCAGTACTTC.

Remarks on this clonotype: Possible read error: a much larger clone is one base away. The J gene is TRBJ1-1, the V gene TRBV29-1; no firm D call. The CDR3 runs to 13 residues. V was shortened by 7 bases and J by 1 base, with 13 bases between the two germline ends. Germline loops: CDR1 SQVTM, CDR2 ANQGSEA. The CDR3 nucleotides read TGCAGCGCTCTACCTGGAGAGAACACTGAAGCTTTCTTT. Its translation: CSALPGENTEAFF.

At least ten counts were recorded for this clonotype. The chain couples TRBV5-1 to TRBJ2-3; 8 bases align to TRBD2. The CDR3 covers 16 residues. Trimming cost V 0 bases and J 4 bases; bases outside gene matches: 7. From germline, CDR1 is SGHRS and CDR2 YFSETQ. This CDR3 is CASSLGTAGGSDTQYF. CDR3 sequence (DNA): TGCGCCAGCAGCTTGGGGACGGCGGGGGGCTCAGATACGCAGTATTTT.

The chain employs TRBV10-3 and TRBJ1-3; the D gene is possibly TRBD1 (5 bases). Per germline, CDR1 ENHRY and CDR2 SYGVKD. V was trimmed by 7 bases and J by 8 bases, leaving 9 bases between them. The CDR3 is made up of 11 amino acids. CDR3 DNA sequence: TGTGCCATCAAAGACAGCTACACCATATATTTT. Its protein is CAIKDSYTIYF.

The sample holds many counts of this clonotype. The CDR3 bases are TGCGCCAGCCTCCTTGGGACAGGGATCACAGATACGCAGTATTTT. As protein: CASLLGTGITDTQYF. V usage is TRBV5-1 and J usage is TRBJ2-3; 9 positions match TRBD1. Germline assignment: CDR1 SGHRS and CDR2 YFSETQ. The CDR3 contains 15 residues. V shed 7 bases, J shed 2 bases, and the junction held 8 bases outside the gene matches.

Many counts were recorded for this clonotype. The rearrangement uses TRBV20-1 and TRBJ2-1; the match to TRBD2 covers 8 bases. The germline V gene has CDR1 DFQATT and CDR2 SNEGSKA (reference sequence). The V gene end was trimmed by 5 bases and the J gene end by 3 bases; junction bases not matched to a gene: 9. CDR3 length: 15 residues. CDR3 in DNA: TGCAGTGCTGGGTGGGTAGCGGGGAACTACAATGAGCAGTTCTTC. This codes for CSAGWVAGNYNEQFF.